This TCR beta chain was captured by sequencing in a study of T cells in Graves' hyperthyroidism and ophthalmopathy. Study results and caveats: Stable hyperthyroidism was told apart from ophthalmopathy by a model built on 13 V-J features.

PBMCs came from over 8.5 ml fresh peripheral blood. This clonotype occurred a few times. The antigen is undetermined. Trimming removed 4 bases from V and 4 bases from J; junction bases left unmatched: 7. The CDR3 runs 16 residues. CDR1 SGHKS and CDR2 YYEKEE come from the germline V gene (reference sequence). Amplification of TCR beta CDR3 regions was performed using RNA transcripts as template. The HTBI primer set served for first-round RT-PCR of the TCR CDR3. TCRdb recomputed calls from the multiplex PCR reads with MiXCR, one row per CDR3 protein. The sample consists of more than 350,000 distinct CDR3 sequences, over 12% of them appearing once.

V usage is TRBV5-5 and J usage is TRBJ2-2; 10 bases fit TRBD1. The receptor's source is a woman between 55 and 75 years old with Graves' ophthalmopathy. The sample was blood. The CDR3 sequence: CASSGDRGLITGELFF. DNA of the CDR3: TGTGCCAGCAGCGGTGACAGGGGGCTGATCACCGGGGAGCTGTTTTTT.